This paragraph reports one TCR beta chain. Its antigen remains unidentified. The data stem from a study of regulatory T cells in long-lasting Graves disease. Study-wide results and caveats: Those with persistent Graves' had less TCR diversity than newly diagnosed patients.

Time point described: newly diagnosed GD, antithyroid drugs for less than 3 months. From RNA extracted from PBMCs, the TCR library was made. A roughly 8.7-milliliter sample of peripheral blood was drawn into EDTA tubes. Arm-PCR of CDR3 regions with iRepertoire HTBI primers generated TCR beta libraries. In TCRdb, the multiplex PCR reads were re-called with MiXCR into one record per CDR3 protein. The sample lists some 250,000 distinct CDR3 sequences; roughly 18% were seen once. CDR3 size: 11 residues. Trimming took 5 bases from V and 15 from J, leaving 14 bases between them. Germline assignment: CDR1 SSHAT and CDR2 FNYEAQ (reference sequence).

The chain employs TRBV7-7 and TRBJ2-1, with D unclear. Sample: peripheral blood mononuclear cells (PBMCs), taken at new diagnosis, from a patient treated with antithyroid drugs. The sequence was obtained from a female donor with Graves disease. CDR3 amino acids: CASSPTKDPFF. Here the CDR3 DNA reads TGTGCCAGCAGCCCCACGAAGGATCCGTTCTTC.